This entry describes one T cell receptor beta chain. What it binds is unknown. The sample belongs to a study of T cell responses to AZD1222 COVID-19 vaccine. Overall study: Second-dose recipients at about 4 or about 12 weeks were treated as one pooled group. Findings of the study overall: Distributed over spike, vaccine-associated CD4 TCRs predominated at 160-218 and 743-854. White British people made up most donors, females outnumbered males, and clonal diversity was possibly underestimated. The peak T cell response came first, and repertoires were sampled only after it.

Profiled with immunoSEQ multiplex PCR; TCRdb holds only in-frame clones, not every one. The sample has 100,000 to 150,000 clones; 80% to 90% are singletons. Trimming removed 4 bases from V and 0 bases from J; junction bases left unmatched: 8. There are 18 residues in the CDR3. Germline V gene lookup returns CDR1 SGHDN and CDR2 FVKESK. The rearrangement uses TRBV14 and TRBJ1-5; 11 bases fit TRBD1. The receptor was isolated from an adult in good health. The sample here was peripheral blood, taken on day 0 of AZD1222 vaccination. This chain's CDR3 is CASSPSRDRGYSNQPQHF. The CDR3 nucleotides read TGTGCCAGCAGCCCGTCCCGGGACAGGGGGTATAGCAATCAGCCCCAGCATTTT.